The 31 T cell receptor beta chains listed next were all sequenced from one sample in a study of blood T cell repertoires in COVID-19. Produced via immunoSEQ multiplex PCR; TCRdb's table is partial and in-frame only. The sample includes more than 85,000 clones, 81% of them seen just once. Sequenced sample: peripheral blood. These receptors were collected from a man aged 80 or over with acute or convalescent COVID-19.

The chain has TRBV28 and TRBJ1-1; tentatively, D is TRBD1 (5 bases). Germline V lookup: CDR1 MDHEN, CDR2 SYDVKM. V lost 7 bases, J lost 6 bases, and 15 bases lay in between. The CDR3 is made up of 13 amino acids. The CDR3 spells CASKGHLTAEAFF. As DNA, the CDR3 is TGTGCCAGCAAGGGGCACCTGACGGCTGAAGCTTTCTTT. Complete variable domain (other parts from reference TRBV28 and TRBJ1-1): DVKVTQSSRYLVKRTGEKVFLECVQDMDHENMFWYRQDPGLGLRLIYFSYDVKMKEKGDIPEGYSVSREKKERFSLILESASTNQTSMYLCASKGHLTAEAFFGQGTRLTVV.

This chain links TRBV10-3 with TRBJ2-7, with TRBD1 matching 8 bases. This CDR3 comprises 15 residues. The germline V gene has CDR1 ENHRY and CDR2 SYGVKD. V lost 2 bases to trimming and J lost 0 bases; unmatched junction nucleotides: 3. Here the CDR3 reads CAISERDRSSYEQYF. CDR3 in DNA: TGTGCCATCAGTGAGAGGGACAGGAGCTCCTACGAGCAGTACTTC.

This clone is a singleton in its sample. The chain links TRBV21-1 to TRBJ1-5; TRBD1, the D gene given by the table, was not confirmed from the DNA. TRBV21-1 is a pseudogene segment. This CDR3 is built from 14 residues. The chain's CDR3 is CASSTGTGNQPQHF. The CDR3 region has the DNA TGTGCCAGCAGCACCGGGACAGGGAATCAGCCCCAGCATTTT.

This chain connects TRBV7-9 to TRBJ1-2, with D unresolved. V dropped 1 base and J dropped 4 bases, with 13 bases sitting between them. The CDR3 extends over 15 amino acids. The V gene's germline CDR1 is SEHNR and CDR2 FQNEAQ (reference sequence). The DNA of the CDR3 is TGTGCCAGCAGCTTAGGAGCGGGGTCGGCCTATGGCTACACCTTC. Amino acids: CASSLGAGSAYGYTF.

This clone was found a few times. This chain connects TRBV5-1 to TRBJ2-7; 11 nucleotides align to TRBD2. CDR1 is SGHRS and CDR2 is YFSETQ in the germline V gene. This CDR3 comprises 17 residues. The ends lost 0 bases at V and 3 bases at J; junction bases unmatched: 8. As DNA, the CDR3 is TGCGCCAGCAGCTTGGAAGTAGGGCTAGCGGGGGGCTACGAGCAGTACTTC. This gives the protein CASSLEVGLAGGYEQYF.

The chain recombines TRBV4-2 with TRBJ2-4; D uncertain. The CDR3 has 15 amino acids. Trimming stripped 0 bases from V and 0 bases from J, with 6 bases between. CDR1 and CDR2 (germline): LGHNA, YNFKEQ. CDR3 bases: TGTGCCAGCAGCCAAGAACAGCTAGCCAAAAACATTCAGTACTTC. The encoded protein is CASSQEQLAKNIQYF.

The chain links TRBV5-5 to TRBJ1-3; 7 bases fit TRBD1. The trim removed 2 bases at V and 1 base at J, leaving 15 bases unmatched. The V gene's germline CDR1 is SGHKS and CDR2 YYEKEE (reference sequence). CDR3 length: 19 residues. The CDR3 here is CASSLTPQRQGPSGNTIYF. The CDR3 DNA reads as TGTGCCAGCAGCTTAACCCCCCAGAGACAGGGACCATCTGGAAACACCATATATTTT.

V and J are TRBV11-2 and TRBJ2-7; 8 bases match TRBD1. The CDR3 length is 14 residues. Germline CDR1 is SGHAT and CDR2 is FQNNGV. The V segment lost 4 bases and the J segment 11 bases; nucleotides outside the gene matches: 13. CDR3 coding DNA: TGTGCCAGCAGCTCCGACAGGGGATTCTTCGCGGAGTACTTC. Translating it yields CASSSDRGFFAEYF.

The rearrangement joins TRBV11-2 to TRBJ2-3, with 15 bases that match TRBD2. Trimming at V came to 5 bases and at J to 3 bases, leaving 6 bases not matched to a gene. CDR1 is SGHAT and CDR2 is FQNNGV in the germline V gene. The CDR3 extends over 17 amino acids. The DNA for the CDR3 is TGTGCCAGCAGCAGTGGACTAGCGGGAGGGAGGACAGATACGCAGTATTTT. This sequence encodes CASSSGLAGGRTDTQYF.

The rearrangement links TRBV5-1 to TRBJ2-1, with 7 bases lining up with TRBD2. The ends lost 0 bases at V and 3 bases at J; junction bases unmatched: 0. Germline V gives CDR1 SGHRS, CDR2 YFSETQ. This CDR3 is 14 amino acids long. The CDR3 loop is CASSLGGSYNEQFF. In DNA, the CDR3 is TGCGCCAGCAGCTTGGGCGGGAGCTACAATGAGCAGTTCTTC.

This clone appeared once. This chain uses TRBV18 with TRBJ1-2, with D unclear. CDR1 KGHSH and CDR2 LQKENI come from the germline V gene. This CDR3 is 15 amino acids long. The V and J ends lost 3 bases and 4 bases respectively, with 15 bases between them. CDR3 nucleotides: TGTGCCAGCTCACCCCAGGAGGGTAGTGGCTATGGCTACACCTTC. Residues: CASSPQEGSGYGYTF.

The V call is TRBV3-1 (or the pseudogene TRBV3-2), the J call TRBJ2-7, with 9 nucleotides matching TRBD1. The V segment lost 3 bases and the J segment 5 bases; nucleotides outside the gene matches: 2. This CDR3 is built from 13 residues. The germline V gene encodes CDR1 LGHDT and CDR2 YNNKEL (reference sequence). The CDR3 reads CASSHGQGNEQYF. CDR3 DNA sequence: TGTGCCAGCAGCCATGGACAGGGGAACGAGCAGTACTTC.

The rearrangement joins TRBV28 to TRBJ1-1; D is possibly TRBD1 (5 bases). This CDR3 spans 13 amino acids. V shed 1 base and J shed 6 bases, with 9 bases lying between them. Germline values: CDR1 MDHEN, CDR2 SYDVKM. The CDR3 sequence: CASSLSGTAEAFF. The CDR3 nucleotides are TGTGCCAGCAGTTTATCAGGGACTGCTGAAGCTTTCTTT.

DNA of the CDR3: TGTGCCAGCAGCCCATTGGGGATAGCGGGAGACCAAACCAATGAGCAGTTCTTC. Protein product: CASSPLGIAGDQTNEQFF. This chain uses TRBV14 with TRBJ2-1; 9 bases are shared with TRBD2. This CDR3 comprises 18 residues. Germline CDR1 reads SGHDN; CDR2 reads FVKESK. After removal of 4 bases from V and 6 bases from J, the junction contained 16 bases not matched to a gene.

The chain uses TRBV7-8 and TRBJ2-3; D unclear. Germline V CDR1 and CDR2: SGHVS, FQNEAQ. Deletions cut 8 bases from V and 3 bases from J, with 6 bases between. The CDR3 is 11 amino acids. CDR3: CASLLTDTQYF. CDR3 nucleotide sequence: TGTGCCAGCCTCCTTACAGATACGCAGTATTTT.

V usage is TRBV11-1 and J usage is TRBJ2-7; 10 bases map to TRBD2. V lost 5 bases to trimming and J lost 3 bases; unmatched junction nucleotides: 4. CDR3 size: 14 residues. CDR1 and CDR2 from the germline V gene are SGHAT and FQDESV (reference sequence). The CDR3 region is CASSHGTSVYEQYF. CDR3 DNA: TGTGCCAGCAGCCACGGGACTAGCGTCTACGAGCAGTACTTC.

The J gene is TRBJ2-6, the V gene TRBV5-1, with D unresolved. Trimming cost V 0 bases and J 1 base, with 5 bases left between them. Germline CDR1 is SGHRS and CDR2 is YFSETQ. The CDR3 consists of 15 residues. CDR3 DNA sequence: TGCGCCAGCAGCTTGGCCCTTTCTGGGGCCAACGTCCTGACTTTC. Amino acid sequence: CASSLALSGANVLTF.

The chain recombines TRBV30 with TRBJ2-1; TRBD2 aligns across 10 bases. The V and J ends lost 0 bases and 15 bases, in that order; junction bases with no gene match: 14. Germline V gene lookup returns CDR1 GTSNPN and CDR2 SVGIG (reference sequence). There are 15 residues in the CDR3. DNA of the CDR3: TGTGCCTGGAGTGTTCCCCCGCCCTATAGCGGGAGGTCGTTCTTC. Its protein product is CAWSVPPPYSGRSFF.

The CDR3 DNA is TGTGCCATCAGTCGGACAGGGACTTCTGGAAACACCATATATTTT. It is translated as CAISRTGTSGNTIYF. This rearrangement joins TRBV10-3 to TRBJ1-3; 8 nucleotides align to TRBD1. The CDR3 contains 15 residues. CDR1 is ENHRY, CDR2 SYGVKD, per germline. V trimming: 5 bases; J trimming: 1 base; junction bases outside the gene matches: 4.

This chain links TRBV29-1 with TRBJ2-5, with 7 bases lining up with TRBD2. The CDR3 has 13 amino acids. V was pared by 2 bases and J by 1 base, with 1 base of the junction left unmatched. CDR1 is SQVTM and CDR2 is ANQGSEA in the germline V gene. DNA of the CDR3: TGCAGCGTTGAACCTAGCGGCCAAGAGACCCAGTACTTC. Its translation: CSVEPSGQETQYF. The complete variable domain, with remaining parts taken from reference TRBV29-1 and TRBJ2-5, reads SAVISQKPSRDICQRGTSLTIQCQVDSQVTMMFWYRQQPGQSLTLIATANQGSEATYESGFVIDKFPISRPNLTFSTLTVSNMSPEDSSIYLCSVEPSGQETQYFGPGTRLLVL.

This chain links TRBV24-1 with TRBJ2-1, with D perhaps matching TRBD1 (6 bases). V lost 3 bases and J 6 bases, leaving 14 bases between the germline ends. Looked up from germline, CDR1 is KGHDR and CDR2 is SFDVKD. The CDR3 loop spans 15 amino acids. The CDR3 bases are TGTGCCACCAGTGATAGGGGGACGATGGGCAATGAGCAGTTCTTC. Residues: CATSDRGTMGNEQFF.

V usage is TRBV19 and J usage is TRBJ2-7, with a tentative D call TRBD1 (5 bases). The CDR3 loop spans 15 amino acids. The ends were cut back, 3 bases at V and 1 base at J, with 13 bases in the middle. Germline lookup yields CDR1 LNHDA and CDR2 SQIVND (reference sequence). The chain's CDR3 is CASSMYWTPSYEQYF. CDR3 nucleotides: TGTGCCAGTAGTATGTACTGGACACCTTCCTACGAGCAGTACTTC.

The table lists this clone with a count of one. This chain joins TRBV9 and TRBJ2-7; D is uncertain. V was trimmed by 0 bases and J by 2 bases, leaving 9 bases between them. The CDR3 has 14 amino acids. CDR1 and CDR2 (germline): SGDLS, YYNGEE. CDR3 sequence reads: CASSVGSEPYEQYF. CDR3 nucleotides: TGTGCCAGCAGCGTAGGCTCAGAACCCTACGAGCAGTACTTC.

This clone was recorded a few times. The chain has TRBV28 and TRBJ2-1; possible D gene TRBD1, 5 bases. CDR3 size: 12 residues. Germline V CDR1 and CDR2: MDHEN, SYDVKM. The V end lost 2 bases, the J end lost 15 bases, and 14 bases lay between the germline ends. For the CDR3, the DNA is TGTGCCAGCAGTTTAAGCAGGGTCAGCCTGTTCTTC. Translating it yields CASSLSRVSLFF.

This clone has a handful of counts. The rearrangement joins TRBV12-5 to TRBJ1-1, with a possible D match to TRBD1 (6 bases). V lost 1 base to trimming and J lost 11 bases, with 8 bases between them. CDR1 and CDR2 (germline): LGHNT, FRNRAP. CDR3 length equals 11 residues. The CDR3 nucleotides are TGTGCTAGTGGTTTGGGACAGGCCGCTTTCTTT. This sequence encodes CASGLGQAAFF.

The rearrangement uses TRBV28 and TRBJ1-1, with 7 bases fitting TRBD1. Per germline, CDR1 MDHEN and CDR2 SYDVKM. This CDR3 is built from 14 residues. With V trimmed by 6 bases and J by 5 bases, 9 bases remained unmatched. This CDR3 reads CASRVTGVTTEAFF. The CDR3 coding sequence is TGTGCCAGCAGGGTCACAGGGGTTACTACTGAAGCTTTCTTT.

This clone was detected once. This chain uses TRBV4-3 with TRBJ2-1; 12 nucleotides align to TRBD2. CDR1 and CDR2 (germline): LGHNA, YSLEER. This CDR3 is built from 17 residues. Unmatched junction bases numbered 3, after V lost 0 bases and J lost 3 bases. DNA of the CDR3: TGCGCCAGCAGCCAAGACGTACTAGCGGGAGGCTACAATGAGCAGTTCTTC. Its protein product is CASSQDVLAGGYNEQFF.

The chain employs TRBV4-2 and TRBJ1-5, with D unclear. CDR1 is LGHNA and CDR2 is YNFKEQ in the germline V gene. The CDR3 extends over 15 amino acids. V was cut by 0 bases and J by 4 bases, with 10 bases left in between. CDR3: CASSQDQLLNQPQHF. As DNA, the CDR3 is TGTGCCAGCAGCCAAGATCAACTTCTGAATCAGCCCCAGCATTTT.

The chain is built from TRBV5-1 and TRBJ2-5, with 9 bases that match TRBD2. V dropped 5 bases and J dropped 6; count of bases not matched to a gene: 11. The CDR3 is 15 residues long. Germline CDR1 SGHRS, CDR2 YFSETQ. The CDR3 spells CASSRTSANGKTQYF. The CDR3 DNA reads as TGCGCCAGCAGTCGGACTAGCGCGAACGGGAAGACCCAGTACTTC.

V gene TRBV4-1 combines with J gene TRBJ1-1; weak D call: TRBD1 (5 bases). Germline lookup yields CDR1 MGHRA and CDR2 YSYEKL. Trimming removed 0 bases at V and 2 bases at J, with 13 bases between. CDR3 size: 16 residues. CDR3 amino acids: CASSQERGTLNTEAFF. The CDR3 nucleotides are TGCGCCAGCAGCCAAGAAAGAGGGACTCTTAACACTGAAGCTTTCTTT.

This clone was seen a few times. The rearrangement links TRBV7-9 to TRBJ1-6; D is perhaps TRBD1 (5 bases). Germline loops: CDR1 SEHNR, CDR2 FQNEAQ (reference sequence). The ends were cut back, 7 bases at V and 1 base at J, with 11 bases in the middle. This CDR3 spans 15 amino acids. The CDR3 region is CASTRRGSYNSPLHF. The CDR3 nucleotides are TGTGCCAGCACCCGGCGGGGGTCCTATAATTCACCCCTCCACTTT. The whole variable domain, filled in from reference TRBV7-9 and TRBJ1-6, reads DTGVSQNPRHKITKRGQNVTFRCDPISEHNRLYWYRQTLGQGPEFLTYFQNEAQLEKSRLLSDRFSAERPKGSFSTLEIQRTEQGDSAMYLCASTRRGSYNSPLHFGNGTRLTVT.